This T cell receptor (beta chain) originates from a study of cytotoxic CD8 clonotypes in ibrutinib-treated CLL. Study information: About 25 partial and 2 complete responses; at median 68 months, around 14 remitted, approximately 12 progressed. Study observations and caveats: At baseline, clonality was higher than in age-matched healthy donors and correlated with CD8+ counts.

Germline CDR1 reads ENHRY; CDR2 reads SYGVKD. Trimming stripped 3 bases from V and 5 bases from J, with 14 bases between. The CDR3 is made up of 15 amino acids. Comments on this clone: Antigen unknown.

The data were produced by immunoSEQ multiplex PCR, yet TCRdb's version contains in-frame clones alone and is incomplete. The top ten hold less than 14% of the sample, which has 120,000 to 150,000 clones, approximately 90% seen once. The sequencing used PBMCs, collected after 12 months of ibrutinib treatment. The origin of this receptor is a human donor with chronic lymphocytic leukemia. The rearrangement uses TRBV10-3 and TRBJ1-5; D might be TRBD1 (5 bases). Here the CDR3 DNA reads TGTGCCATCAGTGAAACTGGGTGGGGCGATCAGCCCCAGCATTTT. This translates into CAISETGWGDQPQHF.